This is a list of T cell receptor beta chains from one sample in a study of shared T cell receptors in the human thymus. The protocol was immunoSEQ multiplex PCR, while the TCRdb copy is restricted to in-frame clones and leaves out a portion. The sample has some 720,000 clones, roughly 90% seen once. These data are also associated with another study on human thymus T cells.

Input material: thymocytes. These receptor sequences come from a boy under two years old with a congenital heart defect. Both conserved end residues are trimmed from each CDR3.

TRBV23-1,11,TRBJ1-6,ASSQFTSRALH
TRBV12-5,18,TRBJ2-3,ASGPRSYEGAPSSTDTQY
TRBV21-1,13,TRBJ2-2,ASSKVNSSTGELF
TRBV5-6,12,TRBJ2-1,ATSPGLANNEQF
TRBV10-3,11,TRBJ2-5,AISPRAGETQY
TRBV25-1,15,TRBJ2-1,ASSEEGRREAGNEQF
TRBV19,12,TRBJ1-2,ASSIGEPNYGYT
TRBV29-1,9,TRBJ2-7,SGSLADEQY
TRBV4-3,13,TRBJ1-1,ASSPRQDRNTEAF
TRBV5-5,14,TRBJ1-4,ASSLGPGRANEKLF
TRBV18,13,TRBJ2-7,ASSPPEEASYEQY
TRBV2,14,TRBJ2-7,ASSGLAGEVIYEQY
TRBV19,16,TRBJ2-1,ASSLWTSGRGTYNEQF
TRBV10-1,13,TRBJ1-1,ASSENGRGNTEAF
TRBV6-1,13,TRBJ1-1,ASSERDRGETEAF
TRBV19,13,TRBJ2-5,ASSIVTGWQETQY
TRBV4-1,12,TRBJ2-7,ASSPHRGAGEQY